The 17 T cell receptor beta chains below were found in one sample sequenced in a study of T cell clonality in common variable immunodeficiency. TCRdb keeps only in-frame clones here, not all; method: immunoSEQ multiplex PCR. The record shows some 50,000 clones for this sample, with no singletons present. The sequencing sample was made of peripheral blood mononuclear cells. These receptors were collected from a person aged 18 to 70 in good health.

This clone has ten or more counts. Read sequence stops 3 residues before the CDR3 end, and the germline J gene provides the missing end. The chain couples TRBV28 to TRBJ2-3; TRBD2 aligns across 8 bases. The CDR3 spans 15 residues. Trimming at V came to 10 bases and at J to 2 bases, leaving 11 bases not matched to a gene. The germline V gene has CDR1 MDHEN and CDR2 SYDVKM. The CDR3 sequence is CATLGSGSNTDTQYF. CDR3 DNA, as far as it was read: TGTGCCACCCTGGGGAGCGGGAGTAACACAGATACG.

This clone was counted ten times or more. The observed sequence ends 3 residues before the CDR3 terminus, with the missing tail filled in from the germline J gene. The rearrangement uses TRBV9 and TRBJ1-2; no definite D call. Germline assignment: CDR1 SGDLS and CDR2 YYNGEE. V lost 0 bases and J 7 bases, leaving 16 bases between the germline ends. This CDR3 is built from 15 residues. The CDR3 bases that were read are TGTGCCAGCAGCGTAGGTCTCCCGGCGGCCAGTGGC. Amino acids: CASSVGLPAASG. The full CDR3 is CASSVGLPAASGYTF.

A few counts support this clone. Read data end 3 residues before the CDR3 end; the end is taken from the germline J gene. This chain connects TRBV11-3 to TRBJ2-7; 7 bases agree with TRBD1. CDR3 length: 15 amino acids. Germline CDR1 SGHNT, CDR2 YENEEA. Trimming removed 3 bases from V and 2 bases from J; junction bases left unmatched: 7. Incomplete CDR3 DNA: TGTGCCAGCAGCTTTCAGGGGGACGGCCCCTACGAG. Translation gives CASSFQGDGPYE. The whole CDR3 region reads CASSFQGDGPYEQYF.

This clone has ten or more counts. The CDR3 end falls 3 residues outside the read, so it is completed with the germline J gene. The chain links TRBV6-1 to TRBJ2-7; unclear D gene. Germline loops: CDR1 MNHNS, CDR2 SASEGT. There are 15 residues in the CDR3. The germline V and J ends were trimmed by 1 base and 0 bases, with 10 bases remaining between them. The CDR3 is CASSEDSYYSYEQYF. Incomplete CDR3 DNA: TGTGCCAGCAGTGAAGACAGCTATTACTCCTACGAG.

This clone was seen more than once but under ten times. The read comes to an end 3 residues before the CDR3 does, leaving the germline J gene to fill in the end. The chain employs TRBV5-6 and TRBJ2-3; 7 nucleotides match TRBD1. The CDR3 consists of 15 residues. CDR1 is SGHDT, CDR2 YYEEEE, per germline. Here the CDR3 reads CASSYWVRQGQPQYF. The sequenced part of the CDR3 DNA is TGTGCCAGCAGCTACTGGGTGAGACAGGGTCAGCCG.

This clone was seen repeatedly, ten times or more. The read finishes 3 residues shy of the CDR3 end, and the germline J gene is used to complete it. The chain couples TRBV12-3 or TRBV12-4 to TRBJ1-2; 11 bases are a match to TRBD1. The length of the CDR3 is 14 residues. V lost 7 bases and J lost 7; bases outside the gene matches: 8. CDR3 DNA, as far as it was read: TGTGCCAGCACCGATCAGGACAGGGGGCCTGGC. Translated: CASTDQDRGPG. The CDR3 in full is CASTDQDRGPGYTF.

This clone was seen ten or more times. CDR3 DNA (partial): TGTGCCAGCATCTCCGAGGGGGCTTATGGC. Translating gives CASISEGAYG. The CDR3 in full is CASISEGAYGYTF. This chain links TRBV6-2 or TRBV6-3 with TRBJ1-2; 7 positions agree with TRBD1. The read stops 3 residues short of the end of the CDR3; the missing end is completed from the germline J gene. Germline loops: CDR1 MNHEY, CDR2 SVGEGT. CDR3 length equals 13 residues. The J segment lost 5 bases and the V segment lost 7 bases, leaving 7 bases of the junction unmatched.

This clone was seen repeatedly, ten times or more. Sequencing ends 3 residues short of the CDR3 end; the germline J gene provides the rest. This chain links TRBV20-1 with TRBJ2-7; 9 bases fit TRBD2. The CDR3 is 15 residues long. V gave up 0 bases and J gave up 1 base; unmatched junction bases: 4. The germline CDR1 and CDR2 sequences are DFQATT and SNEGSKA (reference sequence). This chain's CDR3 is CSARERLAGSYEQYF. Partial CDR3 DNA: TGCAGTGCTAGAGAGAGGCTAGCGGGGTCCTACGAG.

Many counts were recorded for this clone. The read ends 3 residues shy of where the CDR3 ends; the end is completed using the germline J gene. The chain carries TRBV2 and TRBJ1-4, with TRBD1 matching over 9 bases. This CDR3 comprises 16 residues. V shed 3 bases and J 7 bases; nucleotides not matched to a gene: 9. The germline gives CDR1 SNHLY, CDR2 FYNNEI. The CDR3 sequence is CASSEGDRVRGEKLFF. CDR3 DNA (partial): TGTGCCAGCAGTGAGGGGGACAGGGTGAGGGGTGAAAAA.

This clone was detected many times. Read sequence stops 3 residues before the CDR3 end, and the germline J gene provides the missing end. V and J are TRBV19 and TRBJ1-3; 7 bases agree with TRBD1. Per germline, CDR1 LNHDA and CDR2 SQIVND (reference sequence). The V and J ends lost 8 bases and 8 bases, in that order; junction bases with no gene match: 18. This CDR3 is built from 16 residues. CDR3 DNA, as far as it was read: TGTGCCAGTGGGACCGGCCGGGACAGCTATGATCACACC. Its protein product is CASGTGRDSYDHT. The entire CDR3 sequence reads CASGTGRDSYDHTIYF. The whole variable domain, remainder taken from reference TRBV19 and TRBJ1-3, is DGGITQSPKYLFRKEGQNVTLSCEQNLNHDAMYWYRQDPGQGLRLIYYSQIVNDFQKGDIAEGYSVSREKKESFPLTVTSAQKNPTAFYLCASGTGRDSYDHTIYFGEGSWLTVV.

Ten or more counts support this clone. With the read ending 3 residues before the CDR3 end, the germline J gene is used to fill in that end. This rearrangement joins TRBV30 to TRBJ1-1; TRBD1 aligns across 7 bases. The CDR3 spans 12 residues. Germline V CDR1 and CDR2: GTSNPN, SVGIG (reference sequence). The CDR3 spells CAWSPTGLEAFF. The part of the CDR3 DNA that was read is TGTGCCTGGAGCCCGACAGGGTTGGAA. The complete variable domain, with remaining parts taken from reference TRBV30 and TRBJ1-1, reads SQTIHQWPATLVQPVGSPLSLECTVEGTSNPNLYWYRQAAGRGLQLLFYSVGIGQISSEVPQNLSASRPQDRQFILSSKKLLLSDSGFYLCAWSPTGLEAFFGQGTRLTVV.

At least ten counts were recorded for this clone. The CDR3 end falls 3 residues outside the read, so it is completed with the germline J gene. This rearrangement joins TRBV19 to TRBJ2-3, with 11 bases matching TRBD1. Germline V gene data show CDR1 as LNHDA and CDR2 as SQIVND (reference sequence). The junction had 6 bases not matched to a gene; V was cut back by 3 bases and J by 1 base. The CDR3 sequence is 17 residues long. Partial CDR3 DNA: TGTGCCAGTAGTATGACCGGGACAGGGGGTGGCACAGATACG. This encodes CASSMTGTGGGTDT. The CDR3, in full, reads CASSMTGTGGGTDTQYF.

This clone was recorded many times. From the germline J gene comes the end of the CDR3, since the read stops 3 residues before it. V and J are TRBV7-2 and TRBJ2-7; D is uncertain. The CDR3 is 13 amino acids. V was pared by 3 bases and J by 2 bases, with 8 bases between. Germline V gene lookup returns CDR1 SGHTA and CDR2 FQGNSA. CDR3 sequence reads: CASSLTQAYEQYF. The part of the CDR3 DNA that was read is TGTGCCAGCAGCTTGACCCAGGCCTACGAG. Combining the CDR3 with reference TRBV7-2 and TRBJ2-7 gives the whole variable domain GAGVSQSPSNKVTEKGKDVELRCDPISGHTALYWYRQSLGQGLEFLIYFQGNSAPDKSGLPSDRFSAERTGGSVSTLTIQRTQQEDSAVYLCASSLTQAYEQYFGPGTRLTVT.

This clone was detected many times. With the read ending 3 residues before the CDR3 end, the germline J gene is used to fill in that end. The genes are TRBV5-4 and TRBJ2-4; TRBD1 aligns across 11 bases. Per germline, CDR1 SGHNT and CDR2 YYREEE (reference sequence). The CDR3 length is 15 residues. Trimming cost V 2 bases and J 8 bases; bases outside gene matches: 6. The CDR3 sequence is CASSLWTGGPDIQYF. The sequenced CDR3 bases are TGTGCCAGCAGCTTATGGACAGGGGGCCCGGACATT.

This clone appeared many times. Read data end 3 residues before the CDR3 end; the end is taken from the germline J gene. This chain connects TRBV20-1 to TRBJ1-4; D may be TRBD1 (5 bases). Germline V lookup: CDR1 DFQATT, CDR2 SNEGSKA (reference sequence). The CDR3 runs to 15 residues. V lost 5 bases to trimming and J lost 4 bases, with 17 bases between them. The CDR3 reads CSAPRRGANNEKLFF. The CDR3 DNA, read in part, is TGCAGTGCTCCTCGAAGAGGGGCCAATAATGAAAAA.

This clone showed up just a few times. From the germline J gene comes the end of the CDR3, since the read stops 3 residues before it. The genes are TRBV30 and TRBJ2-4, with D possibly TRBD1 on 6 matching bases. The germline CDR1 and CDR2 sequences are GTSNPN and SVGIG (reference sequence). This CDR3 is 12 amino acids long. CDR3 region: CAWSEQGFGQYF. The CDR3 DNA, read in part, is TGTGCCTGGAGCGAACAGGGTTTTGGT.

This clone occurred many times. The missing CDR3 end, 3 residues past where the read stops, is filled in from the germline J gene. This rearrangement joins TRBV2 to TRBJ1-5, with a possible D match to TRBD1 (5 bases). The CDR3 runs to 15 residues. Germline V gives CDR1 SNHLY, CDR2 FYNNEI. Trimming took off 4 bases at V and 7 bases at J, with 17 bases between the two ends. The CDR3 region is CASSVPDSISQPQHF. The part of the CDR3 DNA that was read is TGTGCCAGCAGTGTTCCCGACAGTATATCCCAGCCC.